Shown below are 9 T cell receptor beta chains from a single sample sequenced in a study of cytomegalovirus exposure and HLA in healthy donors (dated by TCRdb to about 2017). Receptor amplification or capture employed the immunoSEQ multiplex PCR assay. A mixture of 60 forward primers for TCR Vbeta segments and 13 reverse primers for TCR Jbeta segments was used in the multiplex PCR. The table comes from immuneACCESS by way of TCRdb, which keeps in-frame sequences with V and J called. Part of the clones is missing from these tables; in studies checked, under half for an unresolved V gene and the rest for unknown reasons. This sample holds roughly 200,000 clones; 77% were observed only once. The ten largest clones add up to approximately 2.6% of the sample. The sequenced sample was PBMCs. The receptor source for this set is a woman between 55 and 75 years old in good health and CMV-seropositive.

This clone was recorded once. The V call is TRBV5-4, the J call TRBJ2-2; D is uncertain. The CDR3 contains 14 residues. The germline V gene has CDR1 SGHNT and CDR2 YYREEE (reference sequence). V was clipped by 2 bases and J by 7 bases, with 12 bases between them. CDR3 loop: CASSLDSVGGELFF. CDR3 sequence (DNA): TGTGCCAGCAGCTTAGACTCGGTTGGCGGGGAGCTGTTTTTT.

The chain couples TRBV6-1 to TRBJ2-2; 14 nucleotides match TRBD2. From germline, CDR1 is MNHNS and CDR2 SASEGT. The CDR3 totals 15 residues. Trimming took 5 bases from V and 6 from J; bases not matched to a gene: 2. The CDR3 is CASSTGLAGAGELFF. CDR3 bases: TGTGCCAGCAGTACGGGACTAGCGGGAGCCGGGGAGCTGTTTTTT.

The rearrangement links TRBV12-5 to TRBJ1-1; maybe TRBD1 (6 bases). The CDR3 sequence is 15 residues long. Germline CDR1 LGHNT, CDR2 FRNRAP. With 5 bases removed from V and 3 bases from J, the gap between germline ends came to 16 bases. This CDR3 reads CASGLGAYGYTEAFF. In DNA, the CDR3 is TGTGCTAGTGGTCTGGGGGCGTATGGTTACACTGAAGCTTTCTTT.

This clone was recorded a few times. The chain links TRBV5-4 to TRBJ1-1; D not resolved. CDR3 length equals 13 residues. Trimming took off 4 bases at V and 0 bases at J, with 7 bases between the two ends. Germline V gene sequence: CDR1 SGHNT, CDR2 YYREEE (reference sequence). The CDR3 nucleotides are TGTGCCAGCAGCAAGCAGGTGAACACTGAAGCTTTCTTT. This encodes CASSKQVNTEAFF. The full variable domain, its missing parts supplied by reference TRBV5-4 and TRBJ1-1, is ETGVTQSPTHLIKTRGQQVTLRCSSQSGHNTVSWYQQALGQGPQFIFQYYREEENGRGNFPPRFSGLQFPNYSSELNVNALELDDSALYLCASSKQVNTEAFFGQGTRLTVV.

The chain is built from TRBV5-1 and TRBJ2-3; weak D call: TRBD1 (6 bases). The CDR3 sequence is 15 residues long. V was clipped by 5 bases and J by 0 bases, with 13 bases between them. Germline CDR1 and CDR2: SGHRS and YFSETQ. CDR3 bases: TGCGCCAGCAGGGAAACAGGGTTTAGCACAGATACGCAGTATTTT. Protein product: CASRETGFSTDTQYF.

This clone has just a few counts. The chain combines TRBV7-9 with TRBJ1-4; no reliable D call. The V gene's germline CDR1 is SEHNR and CDR2 FQNEAQ (reference sequence). Trimming left V 5 bases short and J 8 bases short, with 24 bases between. CDR3 length equals 17 residues. The CDR3 reads CASSEPRLGRGFEKLFF. CDR3 DNA: TGTGCCAGCAGCGAACCGAGACTTGGCAGAGGGTTCGAAAAACTGTTTTTT.

This chain joins TRBV2 and TRBJ1-5, with TRBD1 matching over 9 bases. Per germline, CDR1 SNHLY and CDR2 FYNNEI. V shed 7 bases, J shed 2 bases, and the junction held 6 bases outside the gene matches. The CDR3 length is 15 residues. The CDR3 DNA reads TGTGCCAGCACCAGGGACAGGGATGGCAATCAGCCCCAGCATTTT. This codes for CASTRDRDGNQPQHF. Using reference TRBV2 and TRBJ1-5 for the parts outside the CDR3, the full variable domain is EPEVTQTPSHQVTQMGQEVILRCVPISNHLYFYWYRQILGQKVEFLVSFYNNEISEKSEIFDDQFSVERPDGSNFTLKIRSTKLEDSAMYFCASTRDRDGNQPQHFGDGTRLSIL.

This clone was counted only a few times. The chain recombines TRBV5-4 with TRBJ2-2; TRBD2 matches at 10 bases. This CDR3 comprises 16 residues. Germline trimming cut 3 bases from V and 8 bases from J; bases unmatched to any gene: 10. CDR1 and CDR2 from the germline V gene are SGHNT and YYREEE (reference sequence). Here the CDR3 reads CASSSQLAGGGGELFF. Here the CDR3 DNA reads TGTGCCAGCAGCTCACAATTAGCGGGAGGAGGAGGGGAGCTGTTTTTT.

This clone is a singleton in its sample. The J gene is TRBJ1-1, the V gene TRBV5-4; possibly TRBD1 for D (6 bases). V dropped 3 bases and J dropped 2 bases, with 20 bases sitting between them. Germline V gene lookup returns CDR1 SGHNT and CDR2 YYREEE (reference sequence). This CDR3 region has 17 residues. CDR3 nucleotide sequence: TGTGCCAGCAGCTCACAGGGTGGCGGTCCGATTAACACTGAAGCTTTCTTT. It translates to CASSSQGGGPINTEAFF.